Listed here are 9 T cell receptor beta chains from one sample, sequenced in a study of OX40 agonist ivuxolimab in advanced cancers. Assay: immunoSEQ multiplex PCR; the TCRdb copy retains only in-frame clones and omits some. This table has about 42,000 clones, roughly 86% appearing once. The sequencing here drew on CD4+ or CD8+ T cells sorted from blood, taken in a trial of the OX40 agonist ivuxolimab. Source of these receptors: an adult with an advanced solid tumor such as melanoma, head and neck, liver or kidney cancer.

This sequence joins TRBV15 and TRBJ1-1, with a possible D match to TRBD1 (5 bases). The CDR3 sequence is 17 residues long. Trimming shortened V by 0 bases and J by 6 bases, and 20 bases separated the two germline ends. The germline CDR1 and CDR2 sequences are LNHNV and YYDKDF (reference sequence). As DNA, the CDR3 is TGTGCCACCAGCAGAGAGGGCAGGGAGCCCCCAACGGCTGAAGCTTTCTTT. This translates into CATSREGREPPTAEAFF. The variable domain in full, completed from reference TRBV15 and TRBJ1-1, reads DAMVIQNPRYQVTQFGKPVTLSCSQTLNHNVMYWYQQKSSQAPKLLFHYYDKDFNNEADTPDNFQSRRPNTSFCFLDIRSPGLGDTAMYLCATSREGREPPTAEAFFGQGTRLTVV.

The CDR3: CSARAFGEQYV. The CDR3 bases are TGCAGTGCTCGGGCCTTTGGGGAGCAGTACGTC. The genes are TRBV20-1 and TRBJ2-7; D ambiguous. CDR3 length: 11 amino acids. Germline CDR1 is DFQATT and CDR2 is SNEGSKA (reference sequence). V lost 5 bases, J lost 7 bases, and 12 bases lay in between.

The V and J genes are TRBV9 and TRBJ2-1; possibly TRBD2 for D (5 bases). In germline, CDR1 is SGDLS, CDR2 YYNGEE. This CDR3 spans 15 amino acids. Trimming shortened V by 0 bases and J by 0 bases, and 7 bases separated the two germline ends. CDR3 protein: CASSVGGYSYNEQFF. Here the CDR3 DNA reads TGTGCCAGCAGCGTAGGAGGGTACTCCTACAATGAGCAGTTCTTC.

The chain couples TRBV6-6 to TRBJ1-1, with D hard to call. With 2 bases removed from V and 1 base from J, the gap between germline ends came to 8 bases. Germline V lookup: CDR1 MNHNY, CDR2 SVGAGI (reference sequence). This CDR3 has 14 residues. CDR3 nucleotides: TGTGCCAGCAGTTACACTACACCGAACACTGAAGCTTTCTTT. This codes for CASSYTTPNTEAFF.

In DNA form, the CDR3 reads TGCGCCAGCAGCCAACTCAATTCACCCCTCCACTTT. Amino acid sequence: CASSQLNSPLHF. The chain uses TRBV4-1 and TRBJ1-6, with D uncertain. The germline gives CDR1 MGHRA, CDR2 YSYEKL. Trimming removed 2 bases at V and 7 bases at J, with 3 bases between. The CDR3 sequence is 12 residues long.

The rearrangement joins TRBV9 to TRBJ2-1; the match to TRBD1 covers 7 bases. Germline trimming cut 2 bases from V and 12 bases from J; bases unmatched to any gene: 5. This CDR3 region has 12 residues. The germline CDR1 and CDR2 sequences are SGDLS and YYNGEE. The CDR3 spells CASSVPTGVQFF. CDR3 sequence (DNA): TGTGCCAGCAGCGTCCCCACAGGGGTGCAGTTCTTC.

The rearrangement uses TRBV5-6 and TRBJ2-7; D could derive from TRBD1 or TRBD2 (5 bases each). The CDR3 totals 15 residues. Germline values: CDR1 SGHDT, CDR2 YYEEEE. V was trimmed by 2 bases and J by 1 base, leaving 13 bases between them. CDR3 in DNA: TGTGCCAGCAGCTTATCTTGGGGGTGGTCCTACGAGCAGTACTTC. Amino acid sequence: CASSLSWGWSYEQYF.

V and J are TRBV7-9 and TRBJ1-2; D call uncertain. With 4 bases removed from V and 6 bases from J, the gap between germline ends came to 6 bases. The CDR3 has 11 amino acids. Germline V gives CDR1 SEHNR, CDR2 FQNEAQ (reference sequence). For the CDR3, the DNA is TGTGCCAGCAGCTATAATGATGGCTACACCTTC. The encoded protein is CASSYNDGYTF.

The chain employs TRBV6-1 and TRBJ2-7; either TRBD1 or TRBD2 may fit D (6 bases each). With 8 bases removed from V and 7 bases from J, the gap between germline ends came to 9 bases. The CDR3 totals 10 residues. Germline CDR1 MNHNS, CDR2 SASEGT. CDR3 nucleotide sequence: TGTGCCAGCGAGGGGGGAGAGCAGTACGTC. Protein sequence: CASEGGEQYV.